The 2 T cell receptor beta chains presented below share a single source sample, sequenced in a study of technical replicates of blood from a few donors. The protocol was immunoSEQ multiplex PCR, while the TCRdb copy is restricted to in-frame clones and leaves out a portion. This sample has 65,000 to 85,000 clones, with 92% found just once. The sequencing input was T cells isolated from PBMCs. Receptor source: a human donor in good health.

This clone has just a few counts. This sequence joins TRBV9 and TRBJ2-7; TRBD2 agrees at 13 bases. CDR1 and CDR2 from the germline V gene are SGDLS and YYNGEE. The trim removed 3 bases at V and 0 bases at J, leaving 6 bases unmatched. The CDR3 length is 17 residues. The CDR3: CASSAGLAGDSSYEQYF. CDR3 DNA: TGTGCCAGCAGCGCCGGACTAGCGGGGGACAGCTCCTACGAGCAGTACTTC.

This CDR3 reads CAWDRGDEQYF. The DNA for the CDR3 is TGTGCCTGGGATAGGGGTGACGAGCAGTACTTC. V is TRBV30 and J is TRBJ2-7, with D maybe TRBD1 (5 bases). The CDR3 covers 11 residues. V lost 5 bases, J lost 5 bases, and 10 bases lay in between. Germline loops: CDR1 GTSNPN, CDR2 SVGIG (reference sequence).